This T cell receptor (beta chain) was obtained from a study of blood T cell repertoires in COVID-19. Using immunoSEQ multiplex PCR, the repertoire was profiled, and TCRdb retains in-frame clones only, with some absent. Seen here are around 470,000 clones, about 92% observed once, and the top ten hold about 0.6%. Germline CDR1 is SGDLS and CDR2 is YYNGEE. With 4 bases clipped from V and 12 bases from J, the junction kept 5 bases outside the gene matches. The CDR3 contains 11 residues. Cohort 3 donors counted as recovered after two negative PCRs, clearance, or resolved symptoms. This chain uses TRBV9 with TRBJ2-3; 7 positions match TRBD1. Sequenced material: PBMCs or T cells enriched from blood (not recorded which). The TCR sequence derives from a young man who had recovered from COVID-19. The CDR3 loop is CASSSGTAQYF. In DNA, the CDR3 is TGTGCCAGCAGCTCCGGGACAGCACAGTATTTT.